This passage covers 23 T cell receptor beta chains from one sample sequenced in a study of beta chain features in type 1 diabetes. Study results and limitations: When Type 1 diabetes patients were examined, their TCRB CDR3s proved moderately but significantly shorter in all four CD4+ subsets.

Their target antigens are unknown. cDNA synthesis used the whole RNA isolate, giving expressed TCRB sequences. The repertoire was sequenced with immunoSEQ multiplex PCR; TCRdb's copy has only in-frame clones and lacks some. The sample has 20,000 to 30,000 clones; roughly 66% are singletons. Material for sequencing was Tregs from blood. Source of these receptors: a man in his late teens or twenties with type 1 diabetes.

This clone was detected once. This chain uses TRBV9 with TRBJ2-3, with D perhaps matching TRBD2 (6 bases). The CDR3 consists of 16 residues. Germline V gene data show CDR1 as SGDLS and CDR2 as YYNGEE. Trimming took 0 bases from V and 0 from J, leaving 11 bases between them. Written as DNA, the CDR3 is TGTGCCAGCAGCGTAGCGGTGGGGGGTAGCACAGATACGCAGTATTTT. Its protein is CASSVAVGGSTDTQYF.

The chain has TRBV7-2 and TRBJ2-7; the D gene is possibly TRBD2 (5 bases). Germline V gene data show CDR1 as SGHTA and CDR2 as FQGNSA. Trimming pared 1 base from V and 6 bases from J, leaving 10 bases between. This CDR3 is built from 13 residues. CDR3 residues: CASSLVLAGEQYF. CDR3 nucleotides: TGTGCCAGCAGCTTAGTCCTAGCAGGCGAGCAGTACTTC.

This clone was seen just once. The V gene is TRBV28, the J gene TRBJ1-3; D might be TRBD1 (6 bases). Germline V gene data show CDR1 as MDHEN and CDR2 as SYDVKM. V was pared by 10 bases and J by 2 bases, with 9 bases between. The CDR3 spans 12 residues. CDR3 coding DNA: TGTGCCATGCGGGGGCCTGGAAACACCATATATTTT. Translating it yields CAMRGPGNTIYF.

The CDR3: CASSQAPNNEQFF. The CDR3 DNA reads TGTGCCAGCAGCCAAGCACCTAACAATGAGCAGTTCTTC. This chain connects TRBV14 to TRBJ2-1; no definite D call. CDR1 SGHDN and CDR2 FVKESK come from the germline V gene. This CDR3 region has 13 residues. Trimming stripped 1 base from V and 5 bases from J, with 6 bases between.

Comment on this clone: One junction end does not reproduce the germline sequence, and a read error may be involved. J is TRBJ1-4 and V is TRBV28; TRBD1 matches at 7 bases. CDR1 MDHEN and CDR2 SYDVKM come from the germline V gene. The CDR3 length is 15 residues. The CDR3 spells CASSRNPTGQRKLFF. Here the CDR3 DNA reads TGTGCCAGCAGCAGAAATCCGACAGGGCAACGGAAACTATTTTTT.

J is TRBJ2-7 and V is TRBV10-3; 7 positions agree with TRBD2. The CDR3 is made up of 16 amino acids. With V trimmed by 10 bases and J by 4 bases, 19 bases remained unmatched. Germline V gives CDR1 ENHRY, CDR2 SYGVKD. CDR3 in amino acids: CATGGTRLVRGYEQYF. DNA for the CDR3: TGTGCCACCGGGGGGACTCGCCTCGTCCGTGGTTACGAGCAGTACTTC.

The DNA for the CDR3 is TGTGCCACCAGTCACCCAGGGGGGAGAAGGACCTACAATGAGCAGTTCTTC. This translates into CATSHPGGRRTYNEQFF. The J gene is TRBJ2-1, the V gene TRBV15; possibly TRBD1 for D (7 bases). Trimming pared 6 bases from V and 2 bases from J, leaving 20 bases between. In germline, CDR1 is LNHNV, CDR2 YYDKDF (reference sequence). The CDR3 covers 17 residues. The entire variable domain, with the rest obtained from reference TRBV15 and TRBJ2-1, is as follows: DAMVIQNPRYQVTQFGKPVTLSCSQTLNHNVMYWYQQKSSQAPKLLFHYYDKDFNNEADTPDNFQSRRPNTSFCFLDIRSPGLGDTAMYLCATSHPGGRRTYNEQFFGPGTRLTVL.

V and J are TRBV29-1 and TRBJ2-7; 9 nucleotides line up with TRBD2. In germline, CDR1 is SQVTM, CDR2 ANQGSEA. Germline trimming cut 4 bases from V and 4 bases from J; bases unmatched to any gene: 8. There are 14 residues in the CDR3. CDR3 sequence (DNA): TGCAGCGTTGTTCCTAGCGGGGTCGGTTACGAGCAGTACTTC. Its protein product is CSVVPSGVGYEQYF.

This clone appeared a few times. The chain has TRBV7-2 and TRBJ2-7; TRBD1 aligns across 8 bases. This CDR3 has 15 residues. The germline V gene has CDR1 SGHTA and CDR2 FQGNSA. With V trimmed by 5 bases and J by 4 bases, 10 bases remained unmatched. The CDR3, as DNA: TGTGCCAGCAGCCTGACCGGGACAGGTGTATACGAGCAGTACTTC. Translating it yields CASSLTGTGVYEQYF.

The chain is built from TRBV5-4 and TRBJ2-3; TRBD2 matches at 8 bases. The J segment lost 3 bases and the V segment lost 4 bases, leaving 10 bases of the junction unmatched. Germline values: CDR1 SGHNT, CDR2 YYREEE (reference sequence). The CDR3 has 16 residues. CDR3 protein: CASSAGTSGSTDTQYF. For the CDR3, the DNA is TGTGCCAGCAGCGCCGGAACTAGCGGAAGTACAGATACGCAGTATTTT. Filled out from reference TRBV5-4 and TRBJ2-3, the complete variable domain reads ETGVTQSPTHLIKTRGQQVTLRCSSQSGHNTVSWYQQALGQGPQFIFQYYREEENGRGNFPPRFSGLQFPNYSSELNVNALELDDSALYLCASSAGTSGSTDTQYFGPGTRLTVL.

The V call is TRBV5-5, the J call TRBJ1-2; a possible D gene is TRBD1 (5 bases). This CDR3 has 14 residues. Germline V gene data show CDR1 as SGHKS and CDR2 as YYEKEE (reference sequence). V lost 2 bases to trimming and J lost 4 bases, with 12 bases between them. This chain's CDR3 is CASSFLGLAYGYTF. The CDR3, as DNA: TGTGCCAGCAGCTTTTTGGGACTGGCCTATGGCTACACCTTC. Full variable domain (missing parts from reference TRBV5-5 and TRBJ1-2): DAGVTQSPTHLIKTRGQQVTLRCSPISGHKSVSWYQQVLGQGPQFIFQYYEKEERGRGNFPDRFSARQFPNYSSELNVNALLLGDSALYLCASSFLGLAYGYTFGSGTRLTVV.

This rearrangement joins TRBV29-1 to TRBJ2-2; TRBD2 matches 12 bases. V dropped 4 bases and J dropped 0; count of bases not matched to a gene: 12. This CDR3 spans 19 amino acids. The germline V gene encodes CDR1 SQVTM and CDR2 ANQGSEA. The CDR3 loop is CSVAGALRTSGTNTGELFF. DNA of the CDR3: TGCAGCGTTGCCGGGGCCCTTAGGACTAGCGGGACGAACACCGGGGAGCTGTTTTTT.

The rearrangement links TRBV28 to TRBJ2-3, with 9 bases fitting TRBD1. From germline, CDR1 is MDHEN and CDR2 SYDVKM. The CDR3 covers 14 residues. The V gene end was trimmed by 2 bases and the J gene end by 7 bases; junction bases not matched to a gene: 4. For the CDR3, the DNA is TGTGCCAGCAGTTTAGGGACAGGGTTATATACGCAGTATTTT. Translation: CASSLGTGLYTQYF.

The chain couples TRBV4-2 to TRBJ2-1; the match to TRBD2 covers 8 bases. V was clipped by 1 base and J by 1 base; unmatched bases: 3. Germline V gene lookup returns CDR1 LGHNA and CDR2 YNFKEQ. This CDR3 comprises 16 residues. DNA for the CDR3: TGTGCCAGCAGCCAAGGAAGCGGGAGATCCTACAATGAGCAGTTCTTC. Translation: CASSQGSGRSYNEQFF.

The genes are TRBV5-1 and TRBJ1-5, with D hard to call. Germline V gene sequence: CDR1 SGHRS, CDR2 YFSETQ. CDR3 length: 17 residues. Trimming cost V 0 bases and J 9 bases, with 22 bases left between them. The DNA of the CDR3 is TGCGCCAGCAGCTTGGGAGGTGGGGAGACTGTTTTGTTGCCCCAGCATTTT. Translated: CASSLGGGETVLLPQHF.

This clone has a handful of counts. This sequence joins TRBV27 and TRBJ2-3; 10 bases agree with TRBD2. The CDR3 consists of 15 residues. V trimming: 5 bases; J trimming: 3 bases; junction bases outside the gene matches: 5. From germline, CDR1 is MNHEY and CDR2 SMNVEV (reference sequence). CDR3 loop: CASSPSTSGTDTQYF. The CDR3 region has the DNA TGTGCCAGCAGTCCCTCGACTAGCGGGACAGATACGCAGTATTTT.

The chain uses TRBV30 and TRBJ2-1; 8 bases are shared with TRBD1. V lost 1 base to trimming and J lost 0 bases; unmatched junction nucleotides: 11. Germline assignment: CDR1 GTSNPN and CDR2 SVGIG (reference sequence). The CDR3 is made up of 18 amino acids. DNA for the CDR3: TGTGCCTGGAGTGGACAGGGGTGGGGCGCGGACTCCTACAATGAGCAGTTCTTC. This codes for CAWSGQGWGADSYNEQFF.

The V and J genes are TRBV11-2 and TRBJ2-5; no firm D call. CDR3 size: 13 residues. The ends were cut back, 1 base at V and 2 bases at J, with 5 bases in the middle. Germline lookup yields CDR1 SGHAT and CDR2 FQNNGV. The DNA of the CDR3 is TGTGCCAGCAGCTTAGGTCTACAAGAGACCCAGTACTTC. This translates into CASSLGLQETQYF.

This chain connects TRBV5-1 to TRBJ1-2; D gene unclear. V was trimmed by 4 bases and J by 4 bases, leaving 8 bases between them. The CDR3 consists of 12 residues. Germline V gene data show CDR1 as SGHRS and CDR2 as YFSETQ. CDR3 nucleotides: TGCGCCAGCAGCGGGCAGCTCTATGGCTACACCTTC. This gives the protein CASSGQLYGYTF.

V usage is TRBV7-9 and J usage is TRBJ1-6; no firm D call. This CDR3 comprises 17 residues. The germline V gene has CDR1 SEHNR and CDR2 FQNEAQ (reference sequence). Between the trimmed V and J ends, which lost 1 base and 1 base, there was a span of 11 bases. The CDR3 is CASSLGTWRSYNSPLHF. The DNA for the CDR3 is TGTGCCAGCAGCTTAGGCACTTGGAGGTCCTATAATTCACCCCTCCACTTT.

Worth noting for this clone: Other DNA sequences of this sample code for an identical CDR3. This sequence joins TRBV7-2 and TRBJ2-7; TRBD1 aligns across 10 bases. This CDR3 contains 12 residues. In germline, CDR1 is SGHTA, CDR2 FQGNSA. V was pared by 5 bases and J by 6 bases, with 1 base of the junction left unmatched. The CDR3 reads CASSRTGGEQYF. CDR3 nucleotides: TGTGCCAGCAGCCGGACAGGGGGCGAGCAGTACTTC.

The chain recombines TRBV5-6 with TRBJ1-1, with TRBD1 identical over 9 bases. Germline values: CDR1 SGHDT, CDR2 YYEEEE. The CDR3 length is 15 residues. With 3 bases clipped from V and 1 base from J, the junction kept 4 bases outside the gene matches. The CDR3 coding sequence is TGTGCCAGCAGCTCAACAGGGGGCCCGAACACTGAAGCTTTCTTT. Protein sequence: CASSSTGGPNTEAFF. Looking up the rest from reference TRBV5-6 and TRBJ1-1 gives the full variable domain: DAGVTQSPTHLIKTRGQQVTLRCSPKSGHDTVSWYQQALGQGPQFIFQYYEEEERQRGNFPDRFSGHQFPNYSSELNVNALLLGDSALYLCASSSTGGPNTEAFFGQGTRLTVV.

This clone has more than one count but fewer than ten. This sequence joins TRBV6-6 and TRBJ1-1; tentative D call: TRBD1 (5 bases). V lost 2 bases and J 4 bases, leaving 8 bases between the germline ends. The CDR3 runs 13 residues. Per germline, CDR1 MNHNY and CDR2 SVGAGI (reference sequence). The CDR3 loop reads CASSYRGGTEAFF. CDR3 bases: TGTGCCAGCAGTTACCGGGGGGGCACTGAAGCTTTCTTT.